The entry below gives a single TCR beta chain sequence along with its context. These data originate in a study of blood T cell repertoires in COVID-19. As for the study in general: Material from acute and convalescent COVID-19 was sourced from the United States, Italy and Spain. Sources were T cells, B-cell-depleted T cells, or PBMCs; the material itself was cDNA or gDNA.

The CDR3 has 15 residues. Germline CDR1 and CDR2: SNHLY and FYNNEI. V trimming: 6 bases; J trimming: 4 bases; junction bases outside the gene matches: 8. Using immunoSEQ multiplex PCR, the repertoire was profiled, and TCRdb retains in-frame clones only, with some absent. The sample contains 110,000 to 150,000 clones, roughly four fifths of which appear only once. Specimen: peripheral blood. This clonotype was obtained from an elderly woman in a cohort sampled during active or convalescent COVID-19. The chain couples TRBV2 to TRBJ1-5; 8 bases are shared with TRBD1. This CDR3 reads CASREDRAPNQPQHF. The CDR3 DNA follows: TGTGCCAGCAGAGAGGACAGGGCCCCTAATCAGCCCCAGCATTTT.